This TCR beta chain was documented in a study of T cell responses to AZD1222 COVID-19 vaccine. Looking at the study overall: Pooled together were second doses at about 4 or about 12 weeks.

The CDR3 extends over 14 amino acids. Trimming left V 2 bases short and J 2 bases short, with 8 bases between. Germline V CDR1 and CDR2: KGHSH, LQKENI. This table comes from immunoSEQ multiplex PCR, and its TCRdb copy is limited to in-frame clones, with some not included. The sample lists approximately 190,000 clones; almost 95% were seen once. The sequences come from peripheral blood, collected on day 0 of AZD1222 vaccination. This TCR derives from an adult in good health. The genes are TRBV18 and TRBJ2-3; D unclear. This CDR3 reads CASSPSGHTDTQYF. The CDR3 coding sequence is TGTGCCAGCTCACCATCCGGCCACACAGATACGCAGTATTTT.